The 16 T cell receptor beta chains below were found in one sample sequenced in a study of blood T cell repertoires in COVID-19. Profiled with immunoSEQ multiplex PCR; TCRdb holds only in-frame clones, not every one. The sample contains a few hundred thousand clones, 70% to 90% of which appear only once. The sample consisted of PBMCs or T cells enriched from blood (not recorded which). Receptors originate from a woman aged 25 to 39 who had recovered from COVID-19.

The chain joins TRBV5-1 to TRBJ1-1, with TRBD1 matching over 7 bases. With V trimmed by 6 bases and J by 10 bases, 21 bases remained unmatched. The CDR3 spans 16 residues. Germline V gene lookup returns CDR1 SGHRS and CDR2 YFSETQ. The CDR3 sequence: CASILRMGRGESRAFF. As DNA, the CDR3 is TGCGCCAGCATCCTTCGAATGGGCAGGGGGGAATCTCGAGCTTTCTTT.

The rearrangement links TRBV11-2 to TRBJ2-3, with D perhaps TRBD2 (6 bases). Trimming removed 4 bases at V and 6 bases at J, with 14 bases between. The CDR3 runs 14 residues. Germline lookup yields CDR1 SGHAT and CDR2 FQNNGV. In DNA, the CDR3 is TGTGCCAGCAGCTCCCGGGACTTCAGGGATACGCAGTATTTT. Translation gives CASSSRDFRDTQYF.

The J gene is TRBJ1-5, the V gene TRBV9; D not certain. V was clipped by 0 bases and J by 3 bases, with 7 bases between them. This CDR3 region has 14 residues. Germline V lookup: CDR1 SGDLS, CDR2 YYNGEE. Written as DNA, the CDR3 is TGTGCCAGCAGCGTAGGAGACACCAATCAGCCCCAGCATTTT. Residues: CASSVGDTNQPQHF.

The chain uses TRBV6-1 and TRBJ1-5; 7 bases are shared with TRBD1. V trimming: 4 bases; J trimming: 6 bases; junction bases outside the gene matches: 12. The germline V gene has CDR1 MNHNS and CDR2 SASEGT. The CDR3 is made up of 16 amino acids. The chain's CDR3 is CASSGQARGVSQPQHF. DNA for the CDR3: TGTGCCAGCAGTGGACAGGCCAGGGGGGTGAGTCAGCCCCAGCATTTT.

This clone was seen more than once but under ten times. This chain joins TRBV19 and TRBJ1-1, with 9 positions matching TRBD1. CDR3 length: 13 residues. Germline lookup yields CDR1 LNHDA and CDR2 SQIVND (reference sequence). J gave up 6 bases and V 5 bases, and 4 bases lay outside the gene matches. CDR3 in DNA: TGTGCCAGTAGTTGGGGACAGGGATCTGAAGCTTTCTTT. Its translation is CASSWGQGSEAFF.

The V gene is TRBV29-1, the J gene TRBJ1-1; D is unresolved. Germline CDR1 reads SQVTM; CDR2 reads ANQGSEA. With 5 bases removed from V and 7 bases from J, the gap between germline ends came to 8 bases. CDR3 length: 10 residues. In DNA, the CDR3 is TGCAGCGTTCTCCGGGGTGAAGCTTTCTTT. This translates into CSVLRGEAFF.

The chain couples TRBV9 to TRBJ1-4, with D tentatively TRBD1 (6 bases). Trimming stripped 3 bases from V and 5 bases from J, with 8 bases between. CDR3 length: 13 amino acids. Looked up from germline, CDR1 is SGDLS and CDR2 is YYNGEE. As DNA, the CDR3 is TGTGCCAGCAGCGCCACAGGGAATGAAAAACTGTTTTTT. It specifies CASSATGNEKLFF.

This chain connects TRBV6-5 to TRBJ1-2, with D tentatively TRBD1 (6 bases). Trimming pared 6 bases from V and 2 bases from J, leaving 10 bases between. The CDR3 is 13 residues long. Per the germline V gene, CDR1 is MNHEY and CDR2 is SVGAGI. The CDR3, as DNA: TGTGCCAGCAGCCCCGGGACAAACTATGGCTACACCTTC. Amino acids: CASSPGTNYGYTF.

V is TRBV11-2 and J is TRBJ2-7; TRBD1 agrees at 8 bases. The CDR3 length is 18 residues. The ends lost 0 bases at V and 4 bases at J; junction bases unmatched: 14. Germline lookup yields CDR1 SGHAT and CDR2 FQNNGV. Here the CDR3 DNA reads TGTGCCAGCAGCTTAGATAATATCTCCGGCAGGGGGCAATACGAGCAGTACTTC. The encoded protein is CASSLDNISGRGQYEQYF.

The count of this clone is one. The chain is built from TRBV4-1 and TRBJ2-5, with 7 bases aligning to TRBD1. V lost 2 bases, J lost 5 bases, and 5 bases stayed unmatched. The CDR3 spans 14 residues. CDR1 is MGHRA and CDR2 is YSYEKL in the germline V gene. CDR3 residues: CASSQRTGGETQYF. The CDR3 bases are TGCGCCAGCAGCCAAAGGACAGGCGGGGAGACCCAGTACTTC.

The rearrangement links TRBV30 to TRBJ2-5; tentative D call: TRBD2 (5 bases). Between the trimmed V and J ends, which lost 5 bases and 9 bases, there was a span of 13 bases. The CDR3 spans 11 residues. Germline lookup yields CDR1 GTSNPN and CDR2 SVGIG (reference sequence). This chain's CDR3 is CAWSGPGAQYF. In DNA form, the CDR3 reads TGTGCCTGGTCCGGGCCCGGGGCCCAGTACTTC.

The chain couples TRBV11-1 to TRBJ1-2; D remains unclear. V shed 3 bases and J shed 0 bases, with 5 bases lying between them. The CDR3 extends over 13 amino acids. Germline V gene sequence: CDR1 SGHAT, CDR2 FQDESV (reference sequence). The CDR3 nucleotides read TGTGCCAGCAGCTTGTATCCTAACTATGGCTACACCTTC. Its translation is CASSLYPNYGYTF.

V is TRBV4-3 and J is TRBJ2-1, with 8 bases identical to TRBD2. This CDR3 contains 15 residues. V lost 0 bases, J lost 3 bases, and 1 base stayed unmatched. Germline V gene data show CDR1 as LGHNA and CDR2 as YSLEER. DNA of the CDR3: TGCGCCAGCAGCCAAGATACTAGCGGCTACAATGAGCAGTTCTTC. Translating gives CASSQDTSGYNEQFF.

This chain connects TRBV27 to TRBJ1-6; a weak D match, TRBD1 (5 bases). The ends were cut back, 2 bases at V and 0 bases at J, with 8 bases in the middle. This CDR3 spans 16 amino acids. Germline lookup yields CDR1 MNHEY and CDR2 SMNVEV (reference sequence). The CDR3 sequence: CASSLVGGSYNSPLHF. The CDR3 DNA sequence: TGTGCCAGCAGTTTAGTGGGGGGCTCCTATAATTCACCCCTCCACTTT.

The chain combines TRBV5-5 with TRBJ2-7, with 8 bases that match TRBD1. This CDR3 is built from 14 residues. The V gene's germline CDR1 is SGHKS and CDR2 YYEKEE (reference sequence). The trim removed 1 base at V and 5 bases at J, leaving 5 bases unmatched. The CDR3 sequence is CASSLLRQGHEQYF. The CDR3 bases are TGTGCCAGCAGCTTGCTGAGACAGGGGCACGAGCAGTACTTC.

This clone appeared a few times. V is TRBV7-2 and J is TRBJ1-6; no definite D call. This CDR3 spans 16 amino acids. V lost 2 bases and J 6 bases, leaving 14 bases between the germline ends. Germline V CDR1 and CDR2: SGHTA, FQGNSA. The CDR3 nucleotides read TGTGCCAGCAGCTTATTTTCGGGGAAGGGTAATTCACCCCTCCACTTT. Its protein is CASSLFSGKGNSPLHF.